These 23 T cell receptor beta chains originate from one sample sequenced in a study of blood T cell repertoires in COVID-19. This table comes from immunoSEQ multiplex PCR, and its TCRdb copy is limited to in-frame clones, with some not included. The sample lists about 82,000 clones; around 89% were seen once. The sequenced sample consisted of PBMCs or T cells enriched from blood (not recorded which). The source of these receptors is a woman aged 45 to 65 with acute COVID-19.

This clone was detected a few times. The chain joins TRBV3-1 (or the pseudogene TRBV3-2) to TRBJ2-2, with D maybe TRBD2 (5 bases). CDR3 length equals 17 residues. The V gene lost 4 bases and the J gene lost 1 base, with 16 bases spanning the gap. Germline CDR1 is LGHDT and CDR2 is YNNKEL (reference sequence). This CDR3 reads CASSLPEATLNTGELFF. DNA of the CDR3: TGTGCCAGCAGCCTCCCGGAGGCGACTCTGAACACCGGGGAGCTGTTTTTT.

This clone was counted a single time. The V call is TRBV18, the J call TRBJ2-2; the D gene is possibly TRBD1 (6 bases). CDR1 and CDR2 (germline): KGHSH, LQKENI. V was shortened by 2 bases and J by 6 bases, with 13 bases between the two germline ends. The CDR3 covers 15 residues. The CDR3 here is CASSPNQGLAGELFF. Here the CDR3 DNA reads TGTGCCAGCTCACCAAACCAGGGGTTGGCCGGGGAGCTGTTTTTT.

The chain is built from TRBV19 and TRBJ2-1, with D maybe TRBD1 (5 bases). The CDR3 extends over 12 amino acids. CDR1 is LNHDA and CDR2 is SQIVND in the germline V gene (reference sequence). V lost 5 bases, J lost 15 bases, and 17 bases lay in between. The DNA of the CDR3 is TGTGCCAGTAGTCCCCAAACAGGTCGAGGGTTCTTC. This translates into CASSPQTGRGFF.

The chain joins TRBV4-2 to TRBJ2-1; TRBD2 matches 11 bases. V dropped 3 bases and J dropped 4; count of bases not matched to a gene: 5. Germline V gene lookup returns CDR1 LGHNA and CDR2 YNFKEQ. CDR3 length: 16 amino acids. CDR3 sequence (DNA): TGTGCCAGCAGCCATGTTAGCGGGAGGGCGTACAATGAGCAGTTCTTC. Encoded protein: CASSHVSGRAYNEQFF.

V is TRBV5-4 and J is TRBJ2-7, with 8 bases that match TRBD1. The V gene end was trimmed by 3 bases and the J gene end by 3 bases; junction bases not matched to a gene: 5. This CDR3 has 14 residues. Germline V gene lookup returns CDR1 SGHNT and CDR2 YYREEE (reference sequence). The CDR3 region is CASSSKDRDYEQYF. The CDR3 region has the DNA TGTGCCAGCAGCTCTAAGGACAGGGACTACGAGCAGTACTTC.

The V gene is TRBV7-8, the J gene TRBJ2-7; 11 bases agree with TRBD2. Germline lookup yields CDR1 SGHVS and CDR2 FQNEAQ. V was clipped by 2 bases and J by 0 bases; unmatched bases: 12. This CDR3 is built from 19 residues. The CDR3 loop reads CASSLLGRPTSGSSYEQYF. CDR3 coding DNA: TGTGCCAGCAGCTTACTGGGGCGCCCCACTAGCGGGAGCTCCTACGAGCAGTACTTC.

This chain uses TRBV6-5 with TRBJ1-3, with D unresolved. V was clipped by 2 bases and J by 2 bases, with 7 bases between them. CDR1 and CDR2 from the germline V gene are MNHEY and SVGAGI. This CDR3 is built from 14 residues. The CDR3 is CASSYTTPGNTIYF. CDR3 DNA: TGTGCCAGCAGTTACACAACCCCTGGAAACACCATATATTTT.

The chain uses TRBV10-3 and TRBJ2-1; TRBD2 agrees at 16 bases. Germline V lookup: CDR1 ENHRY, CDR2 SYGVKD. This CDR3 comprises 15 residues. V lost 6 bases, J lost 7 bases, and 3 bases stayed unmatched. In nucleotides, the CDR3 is TGTGCCATCAGCGGGACTAGCGGGAGGGCTAATGAGCAGTTCTTC. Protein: CAISGTSGRANEQFF.

The CDR3 loop is CASSLEGTGGYEQYF. In DNA, the CDR3 is TGCGCCAGCAGCTTGGAAGGGACAGGGGGTTACGAGCAGTACTTC. The chain couples TRBV5-1 to TRBJ2-7; TRBD1 agrees at 11 bases. Germline CDR1 is SGHRS and CDR2 is YFSETQ. The CDR3 contains 15 residues. Trimming removed 0 bases from V and 4 bases from J; junction bases left unmatched: 3.

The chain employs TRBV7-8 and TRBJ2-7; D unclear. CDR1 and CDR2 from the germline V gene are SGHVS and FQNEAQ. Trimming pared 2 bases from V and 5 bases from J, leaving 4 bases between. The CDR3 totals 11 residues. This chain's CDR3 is CASSLRDEQYF. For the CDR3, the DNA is TGTGCCAGCAGCTTACGGGACGAGCAGTACTTC. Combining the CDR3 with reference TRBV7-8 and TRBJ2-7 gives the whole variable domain GAGVSQSPRYKVAKRGQDVALRCDPISGHVSLFWYQQALGQGPEFLTYFQNEAQLDKSGLPSDRFFAERPEGSVSTLKIQRTQQEDSAVYLCASSLRDEQYFGPGTRLTVT.

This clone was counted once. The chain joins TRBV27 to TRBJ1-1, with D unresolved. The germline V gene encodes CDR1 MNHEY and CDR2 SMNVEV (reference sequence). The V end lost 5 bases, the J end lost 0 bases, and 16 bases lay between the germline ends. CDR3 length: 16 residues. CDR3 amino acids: CASSPSGRSMNTEAFF. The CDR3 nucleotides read TGTGCCAGCAGTCCCTCCGGCCGGAGCATGAACACTGAAGCTTTCTTT.

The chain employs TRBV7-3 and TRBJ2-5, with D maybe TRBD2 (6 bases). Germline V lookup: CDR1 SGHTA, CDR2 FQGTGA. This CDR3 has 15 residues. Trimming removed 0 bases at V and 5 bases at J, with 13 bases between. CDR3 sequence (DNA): TGTGCCAGCAGCTTAACGGAGGGCCCCGGGGAGACCCAGTACTTC. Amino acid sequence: CASSLTEGPGETQYF.

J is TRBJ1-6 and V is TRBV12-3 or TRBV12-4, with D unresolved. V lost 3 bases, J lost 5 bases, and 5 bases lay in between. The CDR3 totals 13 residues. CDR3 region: CASSLRDNSPLHF. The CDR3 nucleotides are TGTGCCAGCAGTTTGCGGGATAATTCACCCCTCCACTTT.

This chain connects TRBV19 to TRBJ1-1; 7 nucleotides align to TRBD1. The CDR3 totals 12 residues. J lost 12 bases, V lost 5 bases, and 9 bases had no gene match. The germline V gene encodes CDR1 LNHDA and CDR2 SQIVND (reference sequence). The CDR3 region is CASSVRQGKTFF. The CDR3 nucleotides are TGTGCCAGTAGTGTTCGACAGGGCAAAACTTTCTTT.

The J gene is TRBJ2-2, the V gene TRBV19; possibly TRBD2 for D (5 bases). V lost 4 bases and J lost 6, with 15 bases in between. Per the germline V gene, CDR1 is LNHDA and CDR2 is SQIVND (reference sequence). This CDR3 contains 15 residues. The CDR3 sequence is CASSKTGRGPGELFF. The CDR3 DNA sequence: TGTGCCAGTAGTAAGACGGGGAGAGGTCCCGGGGAGCTGTTTTTT.

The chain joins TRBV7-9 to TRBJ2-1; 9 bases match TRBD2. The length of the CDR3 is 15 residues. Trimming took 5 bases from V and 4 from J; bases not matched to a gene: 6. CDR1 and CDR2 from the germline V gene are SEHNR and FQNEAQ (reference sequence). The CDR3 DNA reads TGTGCCAGCAGCCGACTAGCGGAGGTATACAATGAGCAGTTCTTC. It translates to CASSRLAEVYNEQFF.

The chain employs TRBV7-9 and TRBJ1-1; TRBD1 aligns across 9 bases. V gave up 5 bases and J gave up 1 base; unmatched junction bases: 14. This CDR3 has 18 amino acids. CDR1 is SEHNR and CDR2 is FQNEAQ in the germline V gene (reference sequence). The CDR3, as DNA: TGTGCCAGCAGCCCCGGGACAGGGAGGATATCAGAGAACACTGAAGCTTTCTTT. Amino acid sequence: CASSPGTGRISENTEAFF.

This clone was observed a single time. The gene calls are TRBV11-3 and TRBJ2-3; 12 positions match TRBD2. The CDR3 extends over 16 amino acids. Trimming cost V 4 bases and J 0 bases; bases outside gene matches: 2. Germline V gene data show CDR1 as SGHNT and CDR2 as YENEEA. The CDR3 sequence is CASSSGTSGSTDTQYF. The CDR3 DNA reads TGTGCCAGCAGCTCTGGGACTAGCGGGAGCACAGATACGCAGTATTTT.

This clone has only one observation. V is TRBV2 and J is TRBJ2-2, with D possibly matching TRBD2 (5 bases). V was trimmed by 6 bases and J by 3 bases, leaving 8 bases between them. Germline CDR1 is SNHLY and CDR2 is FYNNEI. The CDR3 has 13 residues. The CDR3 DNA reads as TGTGCCAGCAGGCAGGACTACACCGGGGAGCTGTTTTTT. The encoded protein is CASRQDYTGELFF.

The CDR3 DNA is TGTGCCAGAAGCTTGCGGACAGGGGATTGCAATCAGCCCCAGCATTTT. Protein product: CARSLRTGDCNQPQHF. The J gene is TRBJ1-5, the V gene TRBV5-3, with 9 positions matching TRBD1. TRBV5-3 carries the ORF label, with uncertain function. The J segment lost 2 bases and the V segment lost 1 base, leaving 4 bases of the junction unmatched. The CDR3 has 16 residues.

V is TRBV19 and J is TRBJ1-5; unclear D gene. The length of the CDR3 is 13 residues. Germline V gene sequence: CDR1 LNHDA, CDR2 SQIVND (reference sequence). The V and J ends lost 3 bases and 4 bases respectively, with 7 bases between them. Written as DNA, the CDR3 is TGTGCCAGTAGTATTGTCAGGAATCAGCCCCAGCATTTT. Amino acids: CASSIVRNQPQHF.

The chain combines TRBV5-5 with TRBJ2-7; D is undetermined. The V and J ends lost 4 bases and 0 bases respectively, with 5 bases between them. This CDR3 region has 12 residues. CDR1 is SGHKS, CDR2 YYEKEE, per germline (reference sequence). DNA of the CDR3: TGTGCCAGCAGCCCAAACTCCTACGAGCAGTACTTC. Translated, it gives CASSPNSYEQYF.

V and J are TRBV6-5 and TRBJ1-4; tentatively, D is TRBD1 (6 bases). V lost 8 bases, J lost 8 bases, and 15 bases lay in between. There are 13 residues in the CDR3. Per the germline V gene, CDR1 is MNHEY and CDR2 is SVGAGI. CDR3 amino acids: CASATDRREKLFF. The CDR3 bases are TGTGCCAGCGCGACCGACAGGAGGGAAAAACTGTTTTTT.